This T cell receptor beta chain was sequenced for a study of blood T cell repertoires in COVID-19 (dated by TCRdb to about 2020). Turning to the overall study: Samples from collaborators originated in the United States, Italy and Spain and spanned both the acute and convalescent phases of COVID-19. The prospective study material was composed of cDNA or gDNA derived from T cells, B-cell-depleted T cells, or PBMCs. Deeply sampled blood TCRbeta repertoires from subjects exposed to, actively infected with, or recovered from COVID-19 were included in the dataset. The repertoires were released in a freely available public database intended as a resource for research on the immune response to SARS-CoV-2. Samples came from the ongoing ImmuneRACE study (first 160 participants) plus 1,254 subjects from 6 global collaborators. A de-identified subject ID, COVID-19 status, age in years and sex were almost always included in the sample metadata. Where HLA class I and class II types were available, the types were taken from metadata supplied by the sample provider, not from assay-based typing. Study-wide findings and limitations: The amount of clinical and demographic metadata varied by source and participant and was provided uncurated.

From its cysteine to its phenylalanine, the CDR3 spans 15 amino acids. Left in the record is the CDR3 DNA by itself, 45 bases read in frame from the first base. CDR1 SEHNR and CDR2 FQNEAQ are derived from the germline V gene (reference sequence). V gives up 2 bases and J gives up 6 bases, and the segment between their germline ends measures 16 bases. The collaborating institutions used their own protocols to collect whole blood in K2EDTA tubes. For TCRbeta analysis, collaborators shipped samples in one of three forms: frozen whole blood, isolated PBMCs, or DNA extracted from either of those sample types. The immunoSEQ Assay, a bias-controlled multiplex PCR, was used to amplify TCRbeta CDR3 regions from genomic DNA. The authors processed their data as follows. Within the assay, amplification of reference gene primers was used to estimate how many nucleated cells each sample contained. To quantify the absolute abundance of each unique TCRbeta CDR3 rearrangement, sequence reads were collapsed and filtered. Productive Simpson clonality was computed per sample as the square root of Simpson's diversity index over productive rearrangements. As stored in TCRdb, this immuneACCESS dataset retains in-frame rearrangements with V and J assigned. A fraction of the clones does not appear; measured against another copy, unresolved V genes explain less than half of the discrepancy, and the remainder lacks a known reason. V, J and clone size were drawn from that table, and D and trimming were deduced from the DNA. In all, the sample holds about 66,000 clones, and 86% of those were seen once. Together, the top ten hold 5.5% to 8.5% of the sample.

As regards this clone: Its antigen is still unknown. One base away there is no much larger clone; base qualities are not given.

The sample was peripheral blood. This TCR derives from a man in his forties or fifties with active COVID-19. This receptor chain uses TRBV7-9 and TRBJ1-1; a tentative D call is TRBD1 (6 bases match). The nucleotide sequence reads TGTGCCAGCAGCTTATTACTACAGGGACCCGCTGAAGCTTTCTTT. It codes for CASSLLLQGPAEAFF. Outside the CDR3, residues come from the reference TRBV7-9 and TRBJ1-1 proteins, so the full variable domain is: DTGVSQNPRHKITKRGQNVTFRCDPISEHNRLYWYRQTLGQGPEFLTYFQNEAQLEKSRLLSDRFSAERPKGSFSTLEIQRTEQGDSAMYLCASSLLLQGPAEAFFGQGTRLTVV.